These 4 T cell receptor beta chains were sequenced from one sample in a study of control samples from healthy donors and cancer patients (dated by TCRdb to 2020 to 2022). The library was obtained by the immunoSEQ multiplex PCR assay. TCRdb took over this immuneACCESS table, retaining in-frame rearrangements with V and J assigned. Such tables are incomplete; in checked studies, under half of the missing clones stem from an unresolved V gene, and the remainder is unexplained. This sample has 100,000 to 150,000 clones in its table, and 92% of those were observed once. Around 5.1% of the sample goes to the ten largest clones. The source material was blood. The origin of the receptors is a man younger than 35 in good health.

This clone was recorded once. The chain recombines TRBV5-1 with TRBJ2-2; possible D gene TRBD2, 7 bases. The CDR3 sequence is 16 residues long. Germline lookup yields CDR1 SGHRS and CDR2 YFSETQ. V lost 0 bases to trimming and J lost 1 base, with 10 bases between them. The CDR3 region has the DNA TGCGCCAGCAGCTTGGAAGGGGGGGGGAACACCGGGGAGCTGTTTTTT. Its protein is CASSLEGGGNTGELFF.

The V and J genes are TRBV4-1 and TRBJ1-1, with D possibly TRBD1 on 6 matching bases. Trimming removed 5 bases from V and 4 bases from J, with 17 bases in between. Germline lookup yields CDR1 MGHRA and CDR2 YSYEKL. The CDR3 sequence is 15 residues long. The CDR3 sequence is CASSTRGGGLTEAFF. The CDR3 DNA reads as TGCGCCAGCAGCACCCGGGGCGGGGGCCTCACTGAAGCTTTCTTT.

V gene TRBV28 combines with J gene TRBJ1-5, with 10 nucleotides matching TRBD1. The CDR3 length is 15 residues. V shed 10 bases, J shed 0 bases, and the junction held 6 bases outside the gene matches. CDR1 is MDHEN, CDR2 SYDVKM, per germline. The CDR3 DNA follows: TGTGCCACCCGGGACAGGGGTTATAGCAATCAGCCCCAGCATTTT. Encoded protein: CATRDRGYSNQPQHF.

The J gene is TRBJ2-3, the V gene TRBV18; possibly TRBD1 for D (6 bases). This CDR3 is 17 amino acids long. The V gene lost 1 base and the J gene lost 0 bases, with 14 bases spanning the gap. The germline CDR1 and CDR2 sequences are KGHSH and LQKENI. The CDR3, as DNA: TGTGCCAGCTCACCACGCCTGGGGGCCTCTAGCACAGATACGCAGTATTTT. Translating it yields CASSPRLGASSTDTQYF.